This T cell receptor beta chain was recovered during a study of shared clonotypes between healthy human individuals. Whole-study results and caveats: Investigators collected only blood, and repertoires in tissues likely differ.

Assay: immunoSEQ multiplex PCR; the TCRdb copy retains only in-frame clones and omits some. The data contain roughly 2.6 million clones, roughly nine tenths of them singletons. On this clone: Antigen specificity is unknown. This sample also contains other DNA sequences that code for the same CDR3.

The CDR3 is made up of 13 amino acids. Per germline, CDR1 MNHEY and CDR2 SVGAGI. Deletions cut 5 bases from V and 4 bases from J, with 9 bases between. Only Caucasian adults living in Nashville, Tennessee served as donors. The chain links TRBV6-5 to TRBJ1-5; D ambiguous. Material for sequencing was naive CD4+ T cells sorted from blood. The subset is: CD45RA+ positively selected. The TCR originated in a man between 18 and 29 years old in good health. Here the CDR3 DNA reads TGTGCCAGCAGTCCATCGGGGAATCAGCCCCAGCATTTT. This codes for CASSPSGNQPQHF.